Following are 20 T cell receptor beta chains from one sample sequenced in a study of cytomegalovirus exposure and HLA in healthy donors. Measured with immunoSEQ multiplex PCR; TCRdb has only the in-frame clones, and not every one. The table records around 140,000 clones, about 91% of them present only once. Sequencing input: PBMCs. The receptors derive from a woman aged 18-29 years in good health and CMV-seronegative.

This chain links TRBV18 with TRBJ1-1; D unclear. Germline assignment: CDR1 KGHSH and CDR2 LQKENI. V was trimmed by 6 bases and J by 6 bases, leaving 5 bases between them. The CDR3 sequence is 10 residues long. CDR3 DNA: TGTGCCAGCTCTACTTCTGAAGCTTTCTTT. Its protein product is CASSTSEAFF.

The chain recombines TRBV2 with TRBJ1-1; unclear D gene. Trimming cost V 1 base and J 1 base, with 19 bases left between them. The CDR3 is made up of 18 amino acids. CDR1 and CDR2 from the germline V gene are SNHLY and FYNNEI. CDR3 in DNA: TGTGCCAGCAGTGAAGGCCGGGGTCTAGTTCTTACGAACACTGAAGCTTTCTTT. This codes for CASSEGRGLVLTNTEAFF.

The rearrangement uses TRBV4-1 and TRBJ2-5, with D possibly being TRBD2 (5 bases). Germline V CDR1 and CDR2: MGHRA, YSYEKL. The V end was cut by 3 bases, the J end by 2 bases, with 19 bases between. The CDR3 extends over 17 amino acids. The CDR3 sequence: CASSHLVVWEKQETQYF. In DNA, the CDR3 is TGCGCCAGCAGCCACCTGGTTGTGTGGGAGAAACAAGAGACCCAGTACTTC.

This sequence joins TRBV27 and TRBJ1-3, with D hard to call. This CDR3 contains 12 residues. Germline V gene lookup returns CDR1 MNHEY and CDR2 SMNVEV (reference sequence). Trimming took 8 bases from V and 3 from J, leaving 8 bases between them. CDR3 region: CASGLNGNTIYF. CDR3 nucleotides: TGTGCCAGCGGACTAAATGGAAACACCATATATTTT.

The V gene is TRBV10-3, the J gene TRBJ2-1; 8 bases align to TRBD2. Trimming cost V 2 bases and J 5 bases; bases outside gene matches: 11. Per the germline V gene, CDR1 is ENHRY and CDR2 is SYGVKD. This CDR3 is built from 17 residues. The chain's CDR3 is CAISEGPRTSTNNEQFF. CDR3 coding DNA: TGTGCCATCAGTGAGGGACCCAGGACTAGCACGAACAATGAGCAGTTCTTC.

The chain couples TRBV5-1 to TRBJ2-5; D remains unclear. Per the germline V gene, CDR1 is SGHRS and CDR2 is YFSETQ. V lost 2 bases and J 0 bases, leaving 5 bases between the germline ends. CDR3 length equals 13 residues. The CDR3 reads CASSFTNQETQYF. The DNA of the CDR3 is TGCGCCAGCAGCTTTACTAACCAAGAGACCCAGTACTTC.

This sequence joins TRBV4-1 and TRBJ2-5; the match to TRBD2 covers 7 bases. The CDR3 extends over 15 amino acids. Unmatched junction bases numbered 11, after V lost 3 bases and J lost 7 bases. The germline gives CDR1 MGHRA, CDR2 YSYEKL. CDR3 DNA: TGCGCCAGCAGCCAGGAACCTGGACTAGTCGGGACCCAGTACTTC. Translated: CASSQEPGLVGTQYF.

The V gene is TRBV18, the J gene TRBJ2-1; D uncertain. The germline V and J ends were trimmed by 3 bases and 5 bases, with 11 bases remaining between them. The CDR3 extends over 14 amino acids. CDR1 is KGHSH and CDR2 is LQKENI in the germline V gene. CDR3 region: CASSPVTPDNEQFF. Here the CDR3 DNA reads TGTGCCAGCTCACCGGTGACACCCGACAATGAGCAGTTCTTC.

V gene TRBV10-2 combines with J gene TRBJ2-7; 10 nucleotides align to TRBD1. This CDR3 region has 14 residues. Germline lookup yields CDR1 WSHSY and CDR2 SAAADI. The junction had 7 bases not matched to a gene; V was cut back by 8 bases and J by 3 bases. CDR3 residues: CASRQTGGGYEQYF. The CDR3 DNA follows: TGCGCCAGCCGCCAGACAGGGGGCGGCTACGAGCAGTACTTC.

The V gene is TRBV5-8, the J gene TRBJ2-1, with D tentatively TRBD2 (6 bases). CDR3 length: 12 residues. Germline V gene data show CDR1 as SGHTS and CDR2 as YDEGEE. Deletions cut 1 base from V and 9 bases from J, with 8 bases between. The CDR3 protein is CASSLWGGEQFF. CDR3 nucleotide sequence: TGTGCCAGCAGCTTGTGGGGAGGTGAGCAGTTCTTC.

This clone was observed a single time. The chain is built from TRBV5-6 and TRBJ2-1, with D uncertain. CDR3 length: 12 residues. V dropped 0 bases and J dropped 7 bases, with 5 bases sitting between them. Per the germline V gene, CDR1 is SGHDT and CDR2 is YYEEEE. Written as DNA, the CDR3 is TGTGCCAGCAGCTTGGCCCTAAATGAGCAGTTCTTC. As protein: CASSLALNEQFF.

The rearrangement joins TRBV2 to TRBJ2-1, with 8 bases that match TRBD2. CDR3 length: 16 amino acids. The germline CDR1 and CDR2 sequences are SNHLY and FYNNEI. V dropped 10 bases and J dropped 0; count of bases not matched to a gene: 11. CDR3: CAIEINGGDSYNEQFF. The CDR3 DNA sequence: TGTGCCATCGAGATAAACGGGGGGGACTCCTACAATGAGCAGTTCTTC.

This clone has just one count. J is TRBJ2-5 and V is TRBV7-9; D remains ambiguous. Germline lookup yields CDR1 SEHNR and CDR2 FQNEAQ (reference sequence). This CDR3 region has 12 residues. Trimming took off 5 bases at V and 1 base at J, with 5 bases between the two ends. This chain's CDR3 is CASSPLQETQYF. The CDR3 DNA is TGTGCCAGCAGCCCCCTCCAAGAGACCCAGTACTTC. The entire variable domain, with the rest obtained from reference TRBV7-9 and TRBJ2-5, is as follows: DTGVSQNPRHKITKRGQNVTFRCDPISEHNRLYWYRQTLGQGPEFLTYFQNEAQLEKSRLLSDRFSAERPKGSFSTLEIQRTEQGDSAMYLCASSPLQETQYFGPGTRLLVL.

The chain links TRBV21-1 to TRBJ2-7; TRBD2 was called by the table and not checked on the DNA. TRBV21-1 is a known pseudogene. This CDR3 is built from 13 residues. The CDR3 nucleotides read TGTGCCAGCAGCAAAGAGGGAGCGGGCGAGCAGTACTTC. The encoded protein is CASSKEGAGEQYF.

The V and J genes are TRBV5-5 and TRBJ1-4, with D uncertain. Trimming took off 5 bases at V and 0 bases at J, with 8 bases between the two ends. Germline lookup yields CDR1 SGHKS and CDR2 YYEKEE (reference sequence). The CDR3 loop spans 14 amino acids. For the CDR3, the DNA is TGTGCCAGCAGATTGACAACAACTAATGAAAAACTGTTTTTT. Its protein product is CASRLTTTNEKLFF.

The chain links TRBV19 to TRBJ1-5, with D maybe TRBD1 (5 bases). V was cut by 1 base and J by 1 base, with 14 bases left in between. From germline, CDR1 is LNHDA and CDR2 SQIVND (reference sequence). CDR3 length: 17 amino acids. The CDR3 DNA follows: TGTGCCAGTAGTATAGCGGCAGGGTGGTCAAGCAATCAGCCCCAGCATTTT. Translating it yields CASSIAAGWSSNQPQHF.

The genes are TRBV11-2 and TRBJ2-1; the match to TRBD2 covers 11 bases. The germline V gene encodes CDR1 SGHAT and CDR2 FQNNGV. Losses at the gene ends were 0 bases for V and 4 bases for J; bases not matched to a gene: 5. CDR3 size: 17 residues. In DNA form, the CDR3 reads TGTGCCAGCAGCTTAGACTGGGGGACTAGCGGATACAATGAGCAGTTCTTC. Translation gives CASSLDWGTSGYNEQFF.

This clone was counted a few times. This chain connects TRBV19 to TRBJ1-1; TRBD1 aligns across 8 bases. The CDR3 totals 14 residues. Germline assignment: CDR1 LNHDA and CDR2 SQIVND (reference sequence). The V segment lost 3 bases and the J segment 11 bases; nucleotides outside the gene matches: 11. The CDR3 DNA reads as TGTGCCAGTAGTATCGGACAGGGCCATCCTCGTGCTTTCTTT. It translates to CASSIGQGHPRAFF.

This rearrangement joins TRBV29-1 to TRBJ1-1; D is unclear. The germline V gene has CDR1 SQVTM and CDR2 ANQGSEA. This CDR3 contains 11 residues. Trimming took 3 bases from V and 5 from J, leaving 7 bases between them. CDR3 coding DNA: TGCAGCGTTGATTTCGGGACTGAAGCTTTCTTT. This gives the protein CSVDFGTEAFF.

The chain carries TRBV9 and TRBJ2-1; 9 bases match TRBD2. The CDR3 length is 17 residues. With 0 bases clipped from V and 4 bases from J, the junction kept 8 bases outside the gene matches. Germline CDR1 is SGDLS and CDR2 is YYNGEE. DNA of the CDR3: TGTGCCAGCAGCGTAGATGGGCGAGCGGGGGGTTACAATGAGCAGTTCTTC. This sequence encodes CASSVDGRAGGYNEQFF. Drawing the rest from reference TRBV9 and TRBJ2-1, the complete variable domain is DSGVTQTPKHLITATGQRVTLRCSPRSGDLSVYWYQQSLDQGLQFLIQYYNGEERAKGNILERFSAQQFPDLHSELNLSSLELGDSALYFCASSVDGRAGGYNEQFFGPGTRLTVL.